This T cell receptor (beta chain) originates from a study of shared clonotypes between healthy human individuals. For the study at large: Per donor, three plates held CD4 naive cells, three held CD4 memory, two held CD8 naive and one held CD8 memory.

Study results and caveats: Clonotypes that were shared across four donors made up approximately 5% of naive CD4 clonotypes. The generation probabilities recorded for non-shared clonotypes fell below those of clonotypes shared by all four donors.

Germline V gene sequence: CDR1 SGHNT, CDR2 YENEEA. This CDR3 has 12 amino acids. V was cut by 2 bases and J by 5 bases, with 4 bases left in between. Generated by immunoSEQ multiplex PCR, the TCRdb table keeps only in-frame clones and is missing some. The sample has a few hundred thousand clones, about 74% seen once. Only Caucasian adults living in Nashville, Tennessee made up the donor group. Details on this clone: What it binds is not known.

The V gene is TRBV11-3, the J gene TRBJ2-1; D is undetermined. This clonotype was sampled from a man younger than 40 in good health. Material: memory CD4+ T cells sorted from blood. Indicated subset: CD45RA-negative fraction. DNA for the CDR3: TGTGCCAGCAGCTTAAGCCACAATGAGCAGTTCTTC. It translates to CASSLSHNEQFF.